This T cell receptor beta chain comes out of a study of identical twins' blood T cells. This clonotype was recorded at least ten times. CDR3 size: 13 residues. The germline V gene has CDR1 SEHNR and CDR2 FQNEAQ (reference sequence). The V and J ends lost 5 bases and 4 bases respectively, with 11 bases between them. MiXCR, run by TCRdb on the 5' RACE reads, gives a single entry per CDR3 protein. Among roughly 340,000 distinct CDR3 sequences listed, 25% to 35% were seen once. The chain couples TRBV7-9 to TRBJ1-1; D is unclear. The sample comprised PBMCs. The source of this sequence is a woman between 18 and 50 years old in good health. The CDR3 spells CASSDAFGTEAFF. CDR3 bases: TGTGCCAGCAGCGATGCCTTTGGCACTGAAGCTTTCTTT.